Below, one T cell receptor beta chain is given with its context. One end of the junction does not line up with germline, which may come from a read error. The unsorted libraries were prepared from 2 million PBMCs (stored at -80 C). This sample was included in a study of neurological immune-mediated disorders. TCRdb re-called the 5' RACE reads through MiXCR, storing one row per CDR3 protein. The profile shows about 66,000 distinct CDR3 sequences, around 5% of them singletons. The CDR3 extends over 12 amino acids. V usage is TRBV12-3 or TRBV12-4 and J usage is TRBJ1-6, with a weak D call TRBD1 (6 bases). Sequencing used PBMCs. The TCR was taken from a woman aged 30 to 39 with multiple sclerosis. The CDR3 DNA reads TGTGCCAGCACGAGGGGGGATTCACCCCTCAACTTT. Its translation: CASTRGDSPLNF.